These T cell receptor beta chains were read from a single sample in a study of blood T cell repertoires in COVID-19. Here immunoSEQ multiplex PCR was the method, and the copy in TCRdb shows in-frame clones only, minus some. The top ten clones hold under 2% of a sample with hundreds of thousands of clones, 85% of them seen once. The sample was PBMCs or T cells enriched from blood (not recorded which). Receptors originate from a woman in her 30s who had been exposed to COVID-19. The CDR3 runs from the conserved cysteine through the conserved F or W. Fields, in order: J gene, D gene, clone size, V gene, CDR3 DNA, CDR3 protein. A D gene is named only where the DNA matches it firmly. Only some rows state a clone size, as once, few, many or a class for expanded clones.

>TRBJ1-1|TRBD1|NA|TRBV28
TGTGCCAGCTTTCCTCGGGACAGGGGGAGGTCTGAAGCTTTCTTT
CASFPRDRGRSEAFF
>TRBJ1-1|NA|NA|TRBV5-1
TGCGCCAGCAGCCGTGGTTCGGTGAACACTGAAGCTTTCTTT
CASSRGSVNTEAFF
>TRBJ2-3|TRBD2|NA|TRBV5-6
TGTGCCAGCAGCTTTCTAGCGGGGCGCACAGATACGCAGTATTTT
CASSFLAGRTDTQYF
>TRBJ1-1|NA|NA|TRBV27
TGTGCCAGCAGTTCCCTCCCCCCCCGCGGCAGGGACACTGAAGCTTTCTTT
CASSSLPPRGRDTEAFF
>TRBJ1-1|NA|NA|TRBV28
TGTGCCAGCAGTTTAAAACAGGGGAACACTGAAGCTTTCTTT
CASSLKQGNTEAFF
>TRBJ2-7|TRBD2|NA|TRBV28
TGTGCCAGCAGTTTAACTAGCGGGACCTACGAGCAGTACTTC
CASSLTSGTYEQYF
>TRBJ2-7|TRBD2|once|TRBV18
TGTGCCAGCTCATCGGGACTAGCGGGCGGCTACGAGCAGTACTTC
CASSSGLAGGYEQYF
>TRBJ1-3|NA|NA|TRBV28
TGTGCCAGCAGTTTTCCCCAGGGCCCTGGAAACACCATATATTTT
CASSFPQGPGNTIYF
>TRBJ1-2|NA|few|TRBV28
TGTGCCAGCAGAGGGAACTGGACAGTAGGGTATGGCTACACCTTC
CASRGNWTVGYGYTF
>TRBJ1-5|TRBD1|NA|TRBV4-1
TGCGCCAGCAGCCAAGGACAGGGCGACAATCAGCCCCAGCATTTT
CASSQGQGDNQPQHF
>TRBJ1-1|TRBD1|NA|TRBV28
TGTGCCAGCAGTTTCAGGGGGCCCACTGAAGCTTTCTTT
CASSFRGPTEAFF
>TRBJ1-1|NA|NA|TRBV29-1
TGCAGCTCTTACTCCAACCATGAAGCTTTCTTT
CSSYSNHEAFF
>TRBJ2-2|TRBD1|NA|TRBV28
TGTGCCAGTAACCGGGACAGGAGTATCGCCGGGGAGCTGTTTTTT
CASNRDRSIAGELFF
>TRBJ1-1|NA|NA|TRBV11-2
TGTGCCAGCAGCTTAGGAGGGAAGACTGAAGCTTTCTTT
CASSLGGKTEAFF
>TRBJ1-5|TRBD1|once|TRBV6-5
TGTGCCAGCAGTAGACCGGGACAGGGACATCAGCCCCAGCATTTT
CASSRPGQGHQPQHF
>TRBJ1-1|NA|NA|TRBV19
TGTGCCAGTAGTACGATAGGGCCGGGGGAAGCTTTCTTT
CASSTIGPGEAFF
>TRBJ2-2|TRBD1|NA|TRBV4-1
TGCGCCAGCAGCCAACGGACAGGGGTCACCGGGGAGCTGTTTTTT
CASSQRTGVTGELFF
>TRBJ2-7|NA|NA|TRBV29-1
TGCAGCGTTGAAACGGCGGGTAATTACGAGCAGTACTTC
CSVETAGNYEQYF
>TRBJ2-7|TRBD1|NA|TRBV27
TGTGCCAGCACTCAAGGACAGGGATTCTCCTACGAGCAGTACTTC
CASTQGQGFSYEQYF
>TRBJ2-1|TRBD2|NA|TRBV27
TGTGCCAGCAGTTTTCGGGGGGGCAGCCACAATGAGCAGTTCTTC
CASSFRGGSHNEQFF
>TRBJ2-7|NA|NA|TRBV4-1
TGCGCCAGCAGCGTCCGAGGCGAGCAGTACTTC
CASSVRGEQYF
>TRBJ1-5|NA|NA|TRBV19
TGTGCCAGTAAGGCAGGGCGGCAGCCCCAGCATTTT
CASKAGRQPQHF
>TRBJ2-7|NA|NA|TRBV12-3/TRBV12-4
TGTGCCAGCATGAATAGCGGACAATACGAGCAGTACTTC
CASMNSGQYEQYF
>TRBJ1-2|TRBD1|NA|TRBV27
TGTGCCAGCAGGACAGGGGACTATGGCTACACCTTC
CASRTGDYGYTF
>TRBJ2-3|NA|NA|TRBV12-3/TRBV12-4
TGTGCCAGCAGTTCCCAGTGGACTGCGGCGCAGTATTTT
CASSSQWTAAQYF
>TRBJ1-2|TRBD1|NA|TRBV5-4
TGTGCCAGCAGCGATCGGGACAGGGGCAACTATGGCTACACCTTC
CASSDRDRGNYGYTF
>TRBJ2-5|TRBD1|NA|TRBV19
TGTGCCAGTAGTATGGACAGGGTGTCGGGGGAGACCCAGTACTTC
CASSMDRVSGETQYF
>TRBJ1-6|TRBD1|once|TRBV18
TGTGCCAGCCGACGACAGGGGGATTCACCCCTCCACTTT
CASRRQGDSPLHF
>TRBJ1-4|TRBD1|once|TRBV30
TGTGCCTCTTCGGGACAGGGGGGGAATGAAAAACTGTTTTTT
CASSGQGGNEKLFF
>TRBJ1-4|TRBD1|NA|TRBV7-6
TGTGCCAGCAGCCCACAGGGGGCTGGAGCTAATGAAAAACTGTTTTTT
CASSPQGAGANEKLFF
>TRBJ1-4|TRBD1|few|TRBV9
TGTGCCAGCAGCGCAGAACCGACAGGGATTGGGACAACTAATGAAAAACTGTTTTTT
CASSAEPTGIGTTNEKLFF
>TRBJ2-6|TRBD1|NA|TRBV4-1
TGCGCCAGCAGCCAAGATTTTGCAGGGGGCGCTGGGGCCAACGTCCTGACTTTC
CASSQDFAGGAGANVLTF
>TRBJ2-1|NA|NA|TRBV7-8
TGTGCCAGCAGCTACAGGCTATACAATGAGCAGTTCTTC
CASSYRLYNEQFF
>TRBJ1-1|NA|NA|TRBV7-3
TGTGCCAGCAGCTTAACCCCCGGGGGTGAAGCTTTCTTT
CASSLTPGGEAFF
>TRBJ2-1|TRBD2|once|TRBV10-1
TGCGCCAGCAGTGAGGGGTTGCTAGCGGGAGGTTACAATGAGCAGTTCTTC
CASSEGLLAGGYNEQFF
>TRBJ1-1|NA|NA|TRBV3-1/TRBV3-2
TGTGCCAGCAGCCAAGCTCAGTCAGGGCTCTCTGAAGCTTTCTTT
CASSQAQSGLSEAFF
>TRBJ1-3|NA|NA|TRBV19
TGTGCCAGTAGTATTGGCAGTCGCTCTGGAAACACCATATATTTT
CASSIGSRSGNTIYF
>TRBJ1-1|NA|NA|TRBV30
TGTGCCTGGAGTCCTTATCAGGGATTGAACACTGAAGCTTTCTTT
CAWSPYQGLNTEAFF
>TRBJ1-1|NA|NA|TRBV27
TGTGCCAGCCGAAACACAGGGTACACTGAAGCTTTCTTT
CASRNTGYTEAFF
>TRBJ2-1|TRBD1|NA|TRBV7-2
TGTGCCAGCAGCTCCGGACAGGGCTCCTACAATGAGCAGTTCTTC
CASSSGQGSYNEQFF
>TRBJ2-3|NA|NA|TRBV6-6
TGTGCCAGCAAGAGCGTTGCCACTAGCACAGATACGCAGTATTTT
CASKSVATSTDTQYF
>TRBJ2-7|NA|NA|TRBV6-2/TRBV6-3
TGTGCCAGCAGTTTACGGACCATGACCGGGACACCGTCCTACGAGCAGTACTTC
CASSLRTMTGTPSYEQYF
>TRBJ1-6|TRBD1|NA|TRBV5-5
TGTGCCAGCAGCCGGGACAGTACCAGCTCCTATAATTCACCCCTCCACTTT
CASSRDSTSSYNSPLHF
>TRBJ1-5|NA|NA|TRBV19
TGTGCCAGTACCTTTCAAACCGCAGGAGCGGTTCAGCCCCAGCATTTT
CASTFQTAGAVQPQHF
>TRBJ2-1|TRBD2|NA|TRBV5-4
TGTGCCAGCAGCTCGGGACTAGCGGGCTACAATGAGCAGTTCTTC
CASSSGLAGYNEQFF
>TRBJ2-7|NA|once|TRBV23-1
TGCGCCAGCAGTCAACCATTTGAGTTCGCAAAGTCCTACGAGCAGTACTTC
CASSQPFEFAKSYEQYF
>TRBJ1-5|TRBD1|NA|TRBV28
TGTGCCAGCACGTCAGGGACAGATAGCAATCAGCCCCAGCATTTT
CASTSGTDSNQPQHF
>TRBJ1-4|NA|NA|TRBV19
TGTGCCAGTAGTATCAGTGAAATTAATGAAAAACTGTTTTTT
CASSISEINEKLFF
>TRBJ1-2|TRBD1|NA|TRBV7-3
TGTGCCAGCAGCACGGGACAGGGTGGCTACACCTTC
CASSTGQGGYTF
>TRBJ2-5|TRBD2|NA|TRBV5-1
TGCGCCAGCCGGGGGGACGGATCCTTTCAAGAGACCCAGTACTTC
CASRGDGSFQETQYF
>TRBJ2-1|NA|NA|TRBV20-1
TGCAGTGCTAGAACTTACAATGAGCAGTTCTTC
CSARTYNEQFF